This T cell receptor (beta chain) is drawn from a study of T cell responses to AZD1222 COVID-19 vaccine. General observations from the study: Sampling captured repertoires only after the peak T cell response. White British ancestry dominated among donors, who included more females, and clonal diversity was possibly underestimated. Spike-specific TCR repertoires showed rising breadth and depth after two AZD1222 doses.

Method: immunoSEQ multiplex PCR; TCRdb's copy keeps in-frame clones and lacks some. The sample contains approximately 180,000 clones, approximately 90% of which appear only once. In regard to this clone: Its specificity is unknown.

The CDR3 contains 15 residues. The V and J ends lost 5 bases and 1 base, in that order; junction bases with no gene match: 4. Looked up from germline, CDR1 is SGHTA and CDR2 is FQGNSA. This TCR derives from an adult who received the AZD1222 COVID-19 vaccine. Source: peripheral blood, taken 28 days after the second AZD1222 dose. The chain joins TRBV7-2 to TRBJ2-1; TRBD1 agrees at 8 bases. This CDR3 is CASSPQGESYNEQFF. The DNA of the CDR3 is TGTGCCAGCAGCCCACAGGGGGAGTCCTACAATGAGCAGTTCTTC.